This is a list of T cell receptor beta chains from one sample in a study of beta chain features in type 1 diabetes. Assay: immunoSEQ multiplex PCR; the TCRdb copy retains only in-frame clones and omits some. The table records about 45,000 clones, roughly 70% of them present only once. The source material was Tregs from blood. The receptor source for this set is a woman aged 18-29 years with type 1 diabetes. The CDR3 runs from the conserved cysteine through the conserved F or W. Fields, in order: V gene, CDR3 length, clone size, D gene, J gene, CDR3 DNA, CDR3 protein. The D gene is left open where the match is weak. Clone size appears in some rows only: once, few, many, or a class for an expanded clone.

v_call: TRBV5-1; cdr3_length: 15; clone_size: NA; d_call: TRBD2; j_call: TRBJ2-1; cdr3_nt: TGCGCCAGCAGCTCTAGCGGGGGCTCCTACAATGAGCAGTTCTTC; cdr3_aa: CASSSSGGSYNEQFF
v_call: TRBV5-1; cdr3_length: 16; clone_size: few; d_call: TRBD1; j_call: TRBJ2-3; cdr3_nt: TGCGCCAGCAGCTTGGCCCTAAGACAGGGGGCGGATACGCAGTATTTT; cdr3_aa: CASSLALRQGADTQYF
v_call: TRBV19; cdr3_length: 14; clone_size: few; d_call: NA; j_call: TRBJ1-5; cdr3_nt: TGTGCCAGTAGTAAGGGACTGAGCAATCAGCCCCAGCATTTT; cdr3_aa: CASSKGLSNQPQHF
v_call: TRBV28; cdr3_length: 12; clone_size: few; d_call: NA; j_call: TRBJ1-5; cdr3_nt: TGTGCCAGCAGAGGACCCGGGGGGCCCCAGCATTTT; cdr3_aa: CASRGPGGPQHF
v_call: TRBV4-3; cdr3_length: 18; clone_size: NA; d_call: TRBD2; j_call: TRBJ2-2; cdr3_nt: TGCGCCAGCAGCAAGGGGCTAGCGGGGGGGGGTCTAACCGGGGAGCCGTTTTTT; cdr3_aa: CASSKGLAGGGLTGEPFF
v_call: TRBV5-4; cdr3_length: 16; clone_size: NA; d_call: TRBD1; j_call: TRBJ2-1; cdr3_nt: TGTGCCAGCAGCTTAGGTGGGACAGTGTCCTACAATGAGCAGTTCTTC; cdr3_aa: CASSLGGTVSYNEQFF
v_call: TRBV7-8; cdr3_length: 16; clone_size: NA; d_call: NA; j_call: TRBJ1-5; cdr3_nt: TGTGCCAGCAGCTTAAGGGGGGGGGCAGTAGGTCAGCCCCAGCATTTT; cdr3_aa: CASSLRGGAVGQPQHF
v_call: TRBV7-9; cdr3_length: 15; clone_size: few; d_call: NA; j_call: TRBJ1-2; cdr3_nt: TGTGCCAGCAGCTTGCAGTCTTCTTCTAACTATGGCTACACCTTC; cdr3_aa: CASSLQSSSNYGYTF
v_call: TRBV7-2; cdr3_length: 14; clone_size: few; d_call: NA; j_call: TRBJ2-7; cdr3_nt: TGTGCCAGCAGCTTCGGTCGCGGAGCCTACGAGCAGTACTTC; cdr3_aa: CASSFGRGAYEQYF
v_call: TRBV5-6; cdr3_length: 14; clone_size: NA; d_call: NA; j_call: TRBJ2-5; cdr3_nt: TGTGCCAGCAGCTTGGCAGGGCCGTGGGAGACCCAGTACTTC; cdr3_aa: CASSLAGPWETQYF
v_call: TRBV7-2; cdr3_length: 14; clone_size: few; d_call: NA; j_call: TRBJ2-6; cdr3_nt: TGTGCCAGCAGCCCTCCCTCTGGGGCCAACGTCCTGACTTTC; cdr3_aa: CASSPPSGANVLTF
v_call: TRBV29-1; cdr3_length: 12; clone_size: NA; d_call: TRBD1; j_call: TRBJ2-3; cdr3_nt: TGCAGCGTTGAACCAGGGGGCGATACGCAGTATTTT; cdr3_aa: CSVEPGGDTQYF
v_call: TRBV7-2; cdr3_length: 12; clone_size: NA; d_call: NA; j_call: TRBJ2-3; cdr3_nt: TGTGCCAGCAGCTTAGTATCAGATACGCAGTATTTT; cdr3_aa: CASSLVSDTQYF
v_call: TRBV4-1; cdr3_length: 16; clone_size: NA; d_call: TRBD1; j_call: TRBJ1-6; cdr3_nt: TGCGCCAGCAGCCTCCATCCCGACAGGGGCAATTCACCCCTCCACTTT; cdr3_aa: CASSLHPDRGNSPLHF
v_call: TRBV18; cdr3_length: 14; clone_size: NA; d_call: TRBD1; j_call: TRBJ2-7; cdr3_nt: TGTGCCAGCTCCCCGAGACAGGGCCCCTACGAGCAGTACTTC; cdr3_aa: CASSPRQGPYEQYF
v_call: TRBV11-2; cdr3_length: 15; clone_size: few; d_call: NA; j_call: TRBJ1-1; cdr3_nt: TGTGCCAGCAGCCCCCGGGTCCGCGGGGACACTGAAGCTTTCTTT; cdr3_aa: CASSPRVRGDTEAFF
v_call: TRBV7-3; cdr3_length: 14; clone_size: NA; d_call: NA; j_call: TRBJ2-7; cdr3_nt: TGTGCCAGCAGCTTCGGAGGCTCTTCCTACGAGCAGTACTTC; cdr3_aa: CASSFGGSSYEQYF
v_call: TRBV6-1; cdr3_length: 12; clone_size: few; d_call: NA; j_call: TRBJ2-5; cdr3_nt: TGTGCCAGCAGTGAACAGCGGGAGACCCAGTACTTC; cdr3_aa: CASSEQRETQYF
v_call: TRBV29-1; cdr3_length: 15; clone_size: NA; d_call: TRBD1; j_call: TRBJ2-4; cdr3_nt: TGCAGCGTTGAAGATCGAGGGACAGCAGAAAACATTCAGTACTTC; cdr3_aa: CSVEDRGTAENIQYF
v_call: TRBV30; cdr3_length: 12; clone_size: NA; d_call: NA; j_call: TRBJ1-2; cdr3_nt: TGTGCCTGGAGAGGACCGGCGGGTGGCTACACCTTC; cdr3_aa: CAWRGPAGGYTF
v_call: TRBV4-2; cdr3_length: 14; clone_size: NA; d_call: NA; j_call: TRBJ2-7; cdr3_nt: TGTGCCAGCAGCCAAGGCAGGGTTCTTCCCGAGCAGTACTTC; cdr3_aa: CASSQGRVLPEQYF
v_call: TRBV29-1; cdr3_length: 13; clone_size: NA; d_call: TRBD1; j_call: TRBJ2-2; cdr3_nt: TGCAGCGCCACGGAGACAGGGCCCGGGGAGCTGTTTTTT; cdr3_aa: CSATETGPGELFF
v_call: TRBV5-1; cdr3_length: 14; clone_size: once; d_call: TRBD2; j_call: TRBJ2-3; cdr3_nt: TGCGCCAGCAGCTCGGGAGGAGACACAGATACGCAGTATTTT; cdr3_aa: CASSSGGDTDTQYF
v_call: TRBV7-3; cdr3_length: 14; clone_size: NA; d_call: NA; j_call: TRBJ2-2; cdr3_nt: TGTGCCAGCAGCTTAGGGCAGAACACCGGGGAGCTGTTTTTT; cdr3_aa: CASSLGQNTGELFF
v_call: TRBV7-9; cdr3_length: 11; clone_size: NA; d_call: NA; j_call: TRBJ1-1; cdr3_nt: TGTGCCAGCAGCCCTAATCGTGAAGCTTTCTTT; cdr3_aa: CASSPNREAFF
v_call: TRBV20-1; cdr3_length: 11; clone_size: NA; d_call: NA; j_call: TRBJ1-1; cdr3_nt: TGCAGTGCGAAGGGGTATACTGAAGCTTTCTTT; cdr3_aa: CSAKGYTEAFF
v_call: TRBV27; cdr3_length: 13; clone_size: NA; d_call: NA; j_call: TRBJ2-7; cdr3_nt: TGTGCCAGCAAGGGCGGGATCTCCTACGAGCAGTACTTC; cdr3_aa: CASKGGISYEQYF
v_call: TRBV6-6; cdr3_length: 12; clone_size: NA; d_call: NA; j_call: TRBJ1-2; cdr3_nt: TGTGCCAGCACCTCGGAGGCGGGCCGCTACACCTTC; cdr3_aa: CASTSEAGRYTF
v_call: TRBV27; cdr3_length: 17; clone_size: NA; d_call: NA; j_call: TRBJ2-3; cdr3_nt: TGTGCCAGCAGTTTCCTAGGAAGGGGGTCAAGCACAGATACGCAGTATTTT; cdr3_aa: CASSFLGRGSSTDTQYF
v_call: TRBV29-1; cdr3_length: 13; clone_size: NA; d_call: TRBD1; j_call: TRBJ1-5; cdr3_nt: TGCAGCGTAGGGGACAGTTACTCTCAGCCCCAGCATTTT; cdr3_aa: CSVGDSYSQPQHF
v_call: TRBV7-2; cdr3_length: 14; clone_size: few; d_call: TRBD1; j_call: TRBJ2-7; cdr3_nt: TGTGCCAGCAGCTTAGGCAGGGGGCTCTACGAGCAGTACTTC; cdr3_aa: CASSLGRGLYEQYF
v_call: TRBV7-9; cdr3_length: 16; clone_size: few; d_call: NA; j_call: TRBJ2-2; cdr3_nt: TGTGCCAGCAGCTCAAGGACTACCCCGAACACCGGGGAGCTGTTTTTT; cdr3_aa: CASSSRTTPNTGELFF
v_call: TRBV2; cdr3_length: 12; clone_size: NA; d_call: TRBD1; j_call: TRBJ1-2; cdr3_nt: TGTGCCAGCAAAGGGACAGGGAGTGGCTACACCTTC; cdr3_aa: CASKGTGSGYTF
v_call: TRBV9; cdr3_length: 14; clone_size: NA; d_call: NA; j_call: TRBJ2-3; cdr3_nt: TGTGCCAGCAGCTTGTCTAGTGTCGGTGATACGCAGTATTTT; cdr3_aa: CASSLSSVGDTQYF
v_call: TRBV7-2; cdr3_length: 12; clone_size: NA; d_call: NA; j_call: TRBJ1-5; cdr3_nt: TGTGCCAGCAGCTTAGTGAGTCAGCCCCAGCATTTT; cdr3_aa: CASSLVSQPQHF
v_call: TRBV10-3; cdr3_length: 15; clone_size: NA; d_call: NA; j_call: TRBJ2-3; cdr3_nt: TGTGCCATCAGTGAGACGCGGGACGGCACAGATACGCAGTATTTT; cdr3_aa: CAISETRDGTDTQYF
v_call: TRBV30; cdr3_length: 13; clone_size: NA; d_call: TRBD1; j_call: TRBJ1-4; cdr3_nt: TGTGCCTGGACAGGGACAGCTAATGAAAAACTGTTTTTT; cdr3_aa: CAWTGTANEKLFF
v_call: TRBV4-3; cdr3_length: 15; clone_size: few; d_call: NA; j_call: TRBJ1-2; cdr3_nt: TGCGCCAGCAGCCGAGGACATACGACTAACTATGGCTACACCTTC; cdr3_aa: CASSRGHTTNYGYTF
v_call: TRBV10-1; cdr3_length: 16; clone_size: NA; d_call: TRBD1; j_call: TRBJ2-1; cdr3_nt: TGCGCCAGCAGTGAGGGTTTCGGACAGGGATTCGATGAGCAGTTCTTC; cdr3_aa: CASSEGFGQGFDEQFF
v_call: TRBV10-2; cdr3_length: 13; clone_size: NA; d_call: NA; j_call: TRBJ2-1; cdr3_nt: TGCGCCAGCAGTGTAGCACGTTACAATGAGCAGTTCTTC; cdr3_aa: CASSVARYNEQFF
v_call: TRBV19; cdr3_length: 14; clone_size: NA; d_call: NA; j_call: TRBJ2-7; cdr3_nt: TGTGCCAGTAGTCGACGCGGATACTCCTACGAGCAGTACTTC; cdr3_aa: CASSRRGYSYEQYF
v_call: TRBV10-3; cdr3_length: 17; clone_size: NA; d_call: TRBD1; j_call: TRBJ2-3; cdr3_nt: TGTGCCATCAGAAACCCCGGGACAGGGGGTTCCACAGATACGCAGTATTTT; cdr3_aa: CAIRNPGTGGSTDTQYF
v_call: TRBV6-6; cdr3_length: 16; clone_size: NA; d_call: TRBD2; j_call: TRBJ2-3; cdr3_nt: TGTGCCAGCAGTCCCCCAGGTGCGGGAGTAGGGGATACGCAGTATTTT; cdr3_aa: CASSPPGAGVGDTQYF
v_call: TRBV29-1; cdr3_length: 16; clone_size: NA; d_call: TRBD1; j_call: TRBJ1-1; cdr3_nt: TGCAGCGTTGGGGGAACCGGGACAGCCCCGGGCACTGAAGCTTTCTTT; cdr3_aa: CSVGGTGTAPGTEAFF
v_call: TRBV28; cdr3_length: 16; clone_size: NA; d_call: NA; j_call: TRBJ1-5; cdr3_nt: TGTGCCAGCAGTTTTCTAAGGACAGAATTTAGTCAGCCCCAGCATTTT; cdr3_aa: CASSFLRTEFSQPQHF
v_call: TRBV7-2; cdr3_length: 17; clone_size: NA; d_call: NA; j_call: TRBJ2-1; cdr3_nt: TGTGCCAGCAGCTTATGGGGGCGGAGCCGCTCCTACAATGAGCAGTTCTTC; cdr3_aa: CASSLWGRSRSYNEQFF
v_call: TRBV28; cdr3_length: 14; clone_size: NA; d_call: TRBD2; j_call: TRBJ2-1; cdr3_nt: TGTGCCAGCAGTTTAGCGGGAGTGGACAATGAGCAGTTCTTC; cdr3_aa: CASSLAGVDNEQFF
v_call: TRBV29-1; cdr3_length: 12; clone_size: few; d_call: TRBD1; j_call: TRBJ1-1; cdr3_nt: TGCAGCACCGGACAGGGAAGCCTTGAAGCTTTCTTT; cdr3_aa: CSTGQGSLEAFF
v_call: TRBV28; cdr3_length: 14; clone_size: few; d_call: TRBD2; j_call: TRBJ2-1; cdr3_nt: TGTGCCAGCACGTCGACTAGCGGGAGCTATGAGCAGTTCTTC; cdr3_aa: CASTSTSGSYEQFF
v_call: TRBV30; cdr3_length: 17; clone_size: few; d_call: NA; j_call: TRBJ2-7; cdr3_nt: TGTGCCTGGAGTCGGATATCAAGTAATCTCGGAGCCTACGAGCAGTACTTC; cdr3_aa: CAWSRISSNLGAYEQYF
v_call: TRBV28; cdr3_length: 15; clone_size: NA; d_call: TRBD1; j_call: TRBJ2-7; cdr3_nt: TGTGCCAGCAGATTAGGACAGGGGGCGTCCTACGAGCAGTACTTC; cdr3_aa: CASRLGQGASYEQYF